This T cell receptor (beta chain) was profiled in a study of T cell repertoires in cytomegalovirus infection. This clonotype has only a few counts. The germline gives CDR1 SGHVS, CDR2 FQNEAQ. The V end was cut by 3 bases, the J end by 4 bases, with 16 bases between. The CDR3 totals 16 residues. One entry per CDR3 protein, called by TCRdb with MiXCR from the reads. Of around 170,000 distinct CDR3 sequences listed, 17% are singletons. Input material: CD8+ T cells from PBMCs. The source is a human donor in good health (CMV status not recorded). Some clones in this sample may be carry-over from other donors' samples. This rearrangement joins TRBV7-8 to TRBJ2-1, with TRBD2 as a possible D gene (6 bases). The CDR3 DNA reads as TGTGCCAGCAGCTTCCGTGGGAGGCCCCCTTACAATGAGCAGTTCTTC. It codes for CASSFRGRPPYNEQFF.